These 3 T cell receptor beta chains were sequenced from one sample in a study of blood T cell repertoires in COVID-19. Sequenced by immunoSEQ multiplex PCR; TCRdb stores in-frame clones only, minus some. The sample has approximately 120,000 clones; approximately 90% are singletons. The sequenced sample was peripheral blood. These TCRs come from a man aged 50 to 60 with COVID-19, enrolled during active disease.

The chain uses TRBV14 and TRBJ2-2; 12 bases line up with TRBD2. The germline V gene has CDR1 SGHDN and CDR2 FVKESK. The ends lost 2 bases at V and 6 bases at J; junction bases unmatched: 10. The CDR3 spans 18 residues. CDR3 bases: TGTGCCAGCAGCCAATTCCCCCCGACTAGCGGGAGATCCGGGGAGCTGTTTTTT. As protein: CASSQFPPTSGRSGELFF.

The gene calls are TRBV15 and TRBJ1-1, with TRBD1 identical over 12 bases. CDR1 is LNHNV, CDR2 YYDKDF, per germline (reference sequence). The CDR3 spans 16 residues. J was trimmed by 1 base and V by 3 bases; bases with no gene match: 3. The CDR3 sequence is CATSRGQGATNTEAFF. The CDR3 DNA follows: TGTGCCACCAGCAGGGGACAGGGGGCTACGAACACTGAAGCTTTCTTT.

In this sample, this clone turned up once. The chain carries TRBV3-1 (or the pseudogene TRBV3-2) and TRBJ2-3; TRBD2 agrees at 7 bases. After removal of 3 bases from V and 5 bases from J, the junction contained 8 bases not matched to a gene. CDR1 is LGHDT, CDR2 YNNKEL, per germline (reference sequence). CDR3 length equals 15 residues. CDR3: CASSHLVGGQDTQYF. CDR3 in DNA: TGTGCCAGCAGCCACCTAGTGGGAGGGCAAGATACGCAGTATTTT.